Below, 18 T cell receptor beta chains from the same sample are listed, as sequenced in a study of blood T cell repertoires in COVID-19. TCRdb's table, derived via immunoSEQ multiplex PCR, lists solely in-frame clones and lacks some. The sample carries about 180,000 clones, over 70% recorded once. Sequenced material: PBMCs or T cells enriched from blood (not recorded which). These receptors all stem from a man in his sixties who had been exposed to COVID-19.

Only one count was recorded for this clone. This chain joins TRBV2 and TRBJ1-5, with D perhaps matching TRBD1 (5 bases). Trimming removed 6 bases from V and 1 base from J, with 10 bases in between. The V gene's germline CDR1 is SNHLY and CDR2 FYNNEI. The CDR3 runs 14 residues. The CDR3 here is CASSRGGSNQPQHF. As DNA, the CDR3 is TGTGCCAGCAGCCGGGGGGGGAGCAATCAGCCCCAGCATTTT.

This clone appeared once. This sequence joins TRBV6-5 and TRBJ1-5; D is undetermined. The CDR3 has 13 residues. Germline-derived CDR1 and CDR2 are MNHEY and SVGAGI. V lost 6 bases and J lost 4, with 10 bases in between. The CDR3 DNA is TGTGCCAGCAGGGTCGTCGAGAATCAGCCCCAGCATTTT. Translated: CASRVVENQPQHF.

The chain recombines TRBV6-1 with TRBJ1-5; 7 positions match TRBD1. The CDR3 is 16 residues long. Germline V gives CDR1 MNHNS, CDR2 SASEGT. Trimming took 3 bases from V and 7 from J; bases not matched to a gene: 12. CDR3 DNA sequence: TGTGCCAGCAGTGAGATTTTGGGCAGGGGGAACCAGCCCCAGCATTTT. It is translated as CASSEILGRGNQPQHF.

The chain couples TRBV7-8 to TRBJ2-1, with TRBD2 matching over 9 bases. CDR3 length equals 17 residues. V gave up 4 bases and J gave up 2 bases; unmatched junction bases: 9. Looked up from germline, CDR1 is SGHVS and CDR2 is FQNEAQ. CDR3 region: CASSSHSSGIPYNEQFF. CDR3 nucleotides: TGTGCCAGCAGCTCTCACTCTAGCGGGATCCCCTACAATGAGCAGTTCTTC.

The chain has TRBV5-1 and TRBJ2-3; 11 bases are shared with TRBD2. The germline V gene encodes CDR1 SGHRS and CDR2 YFSETQ. CDR3 length: 16 amino acids. The V and J ends lost 0 bases and 3 bases, in that order; junction bases with no gene match: 3. This CDR3 reads CASSLGLAGSTDTQYF. The CDR3 DNA follows: TGCGCCAGCAGCTTGGGACTAGCGGGATCTACAGATACGCAGTATTTT.

The chain couples TRBV18 to TRBJ1-5; 8 bases are shared with TRBD1. Germline values: CDR1 KGHSH, CDR2 LQKENI. This CDR3 region has 14 residues. V dropped 5 bases and J dropped 7; count of bases not matched to a gene: 7. CDR3 residues: CASSATGVYQPQHF. The CDR3 DNA is TGTGCCAGCTCAGCGACAGGGGTTTACCAGCCCCAGCATTTT.

The chain combines TRBV7-2 with TRBJ2-3; TRBD2 aligns across 13 bases. The CDR3 is 15 residues long. Germline lookup yields CDR1 SGHTA and CDR2 FQGNSA. The V segment lost 7 bases and the J segment 8 bases; nucleotides outside the gene matches: 9. The CDR3 spells CASTAGTSGMGTQYF. The DNA of the CDR3 is TGTGCCAGCACGGCGGGGACTAGCGGGATGGGTACGCAGTATTTT.

The chain is built from TRBV30 and TRBJ1-5; a weak D match, TRBD1 (5 bases). Trimming took off 2 bases at V and 3 bases at J, with 11 bases between the two ends. The V gene's germline CDR1 is GTSNPN and CDR2 SVGIG (reference sequence). The CDR3 loop spans 14 amino acids. The CDR3, as DNA: TGTGCCTGGAGTCTAGACAGAGACAATCAGCCCCAGCATTTT. Translation: CAWSLDRDNQPQHF.

The J gene is TRBJ1-1, the V gene TRBV21-1; no DNA check was done on the table's D call, TRBD1. TRBV21-1 is a known pseudogene. This CDR3 contains 15 residues. The CDR3 loop reads CASSKARGQNTEAFF. In nucleotides, the CDR3 is TGTGCCAGCAGCAAAGCCAGGGGTCAGAACACTGAAGCTTTCTTT.

The chain is built from TRBV2 and TRBJ1-5, with 8 bases that match TRBD1. The CDR3 has 14 residues. CDR1 is SNHLY and CDR2 is FYNNEI in the germline V gene. The V segment lost 5 bases and the J segment 2 bases; nucleotides outside the gene matches: 2. The CDR3 DNA sequence: TGTGCCAGCAGTACGACAGGGGGCAATCAGCCCCAGCATTTT. Translating it yields CASSTTGGNQPQHF.

V is TRBV7-9 and J is TRBJ2-1; 10 bases agree with TRBD2. Germline loops: CDR1 SEHNR, CDR2 FQNEAQ (reference sequence). V shed 7 bases, J shed 7 bases, and the junction held 10 bases outside the gene matches. The CDR3 has 15 residues. The CDR3 reads CASIDSGRVGNEQFF. In DNA form, the CDR3 reads TGTGCCAGCATCGACAGCGGGAGGGTAGGGAATGAGCAGTTCTTC. Based on the CDR3 plus reference TRBV7-9 and TRBJ2-1, the full variable domain is DTGVSQNPRHKITKRGQNVTFRCDPISEHNRLYWYRQTLGQGPEFLTYFQNEAQLEKSRLLSDRFSAERPKGSFSTLEIQRTEQGDSAMYLCASIDSGRVGNEQFFGPGTRLTVL.

This clone has only one observation. The genes are TRBV11-3 and TRBJ2-2, with 9 bases aligning to TRBD2. With 8 bases clipped from V and 0 bases from J, the junction kept 13 bases outside the gene matches. The CDR3 is made up of 18 amino acids. Germline values: CDR1 SGHNT, CDR2 YENEEA. This CDR3 reads CASRGGGVFYANTGELFF. CDR3 sequence (DNA): TGTGCCAGCCGCGGGGGGGGCGTTTTCTATGCGAACACCGGGGAGCTGTTTTTT.

The rearrangement uses TRBV6-5 and TRBJ2-7, with 14 positions matching TRBD2. The J segment lost 12 bases and the V segment lost 6 bases, leaving 7 bases of the junction unmatched. This CDR3 spans 13 amino acids. From germline, CDR1 is MNHEY and CDR2 SVGAGI. The CDR3 DNA sequence: TGTGCCAGCAGCCCGACGGGACTAGCGGGAGTGTACTTC. Translation gives CASSPTGLAGVYF.

The chain joins TRBV5-6 to TRBJ1-2; D is unresolved. The CDR3 spans 17 residues. V lost 0 bases and J lost 5, with 20 bases in between. Germline V gives CDR1 SGHDT, CDR2 YYEEEE. The CDR3 DNA reads TGTGCCAGCAGCTTGGGGGTTGACGGAGGGCGACTTTATGGCTACACCTTC. Encoded protein: CASSLGVDGGRLYGYTF. The variable domain in full, completed from reference TRBV5-6 and TRBJ1-2, reads DAGVTQSPTHLIKTRGQQVTLRCSPKSGHDTVSWYQQALGQGPQFIFQYYEEEERQRGNFPDRFSGHQFPNYSSELNVNALLLGDSALYLCASSLGVDGGRLYGYTFGSGTRLTVV.

Only a few counts were recorded for this clone. The chain links TRBV7-8 to TRBJ1-2, with D maybe TRBD1 (5 bases). The CDR3 spans 15 residues. CDR1 SGHVS and CDR2 FQNEAQ come from the germline V gene. V shed 5 bases and J shed 7 bases, with 20 bases lying between them. CDR3 in amino acids: CASSPQGGGFRGYTF. In nucleotides, the CDR3 is TGTGCCAGCAGCCCCCAAGGCGGGGGATTTCGTGGCTACACCTTC.

V gene TRBV5-6 combines with J gene TRBJ1-2; 7 bases map to TRBD1. CDR1 is SGHDT, CDR2 YYEEEE, per germline. J lost 4 bases, V lost 4 bases, and 10 bases had no gene match. The CDR3 totals 15 residues. Written as DNA, the CDR3 is TGTGCCAGCAGCCAAGCCGGGACAGACTCCTATGGCTACACCTTC. Translation: CASSQAGTDSYGYTF.

This rearrangement joins TRBV6-1 to TRBJ1-3, with 9 positions matching TRBD1. V lost 4 bases to trimming and J lost 2 bases; unmatched junction nucleotides: 9. Germline V lookup: CDR1 MNHNS, CDR2 SASEGT. The CDR3 is made up of 17 amino acids. CDR3 coding DNA: TGTGCCAGCAGTGCCCCGAGGGACAGGGTTACTGGAAACACCATATATTTT. It translates to CASSAPRDRVTGNTIYF.

This clone was detected a few times. The V call is TRBV19, the J call TRBJ1-1; tentatively, D is TRBD1 (5 bases). The CDR3 extends over 15 amino acids. Germline V gene data show CDR1 as LNHDA and CDR2 as SQIVND (reference sequence). With 3 bases removed from V and 0 bases from J, the gap between germline ends came to 11 bases. The CDR3 DNA reads TGTGCCAGTAGTATTTCAGGGTCGGTGAACACTGAAGCTTTCTTT. Translated: CASSISGSVNTEAFF.